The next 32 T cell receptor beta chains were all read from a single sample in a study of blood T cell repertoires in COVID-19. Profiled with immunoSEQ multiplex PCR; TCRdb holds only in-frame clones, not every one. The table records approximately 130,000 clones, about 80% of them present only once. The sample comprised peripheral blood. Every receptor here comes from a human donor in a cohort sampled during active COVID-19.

CDR3 sequence (DNA): TGTGCCAGCAGCTTAAGGCGGGCGGGTGACGAGACCCAGTACTTC. Its translation is CASSLRRAGDETQYF. The V and J genes are TRBV7-9 and TRBJ2-5; TRBD2 might be the D (5 bases). Germline CDR1 is SEHNR and CDR2 is FQNEAQ (reference sequence). V was trimmed by 2 bases and J by 5 bases, leaving 15 bases between them. The CDR3 runs to 15 residues.

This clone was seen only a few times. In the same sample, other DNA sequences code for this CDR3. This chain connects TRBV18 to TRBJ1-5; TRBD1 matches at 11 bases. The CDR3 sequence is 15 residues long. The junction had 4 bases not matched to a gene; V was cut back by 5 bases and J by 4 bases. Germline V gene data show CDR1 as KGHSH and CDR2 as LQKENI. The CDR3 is CASSEGQGVNQPQHF. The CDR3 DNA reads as TGTGCCAGCTCAGAGGGACAGGGGGTAAATCAGCCCCAGCATTTT.

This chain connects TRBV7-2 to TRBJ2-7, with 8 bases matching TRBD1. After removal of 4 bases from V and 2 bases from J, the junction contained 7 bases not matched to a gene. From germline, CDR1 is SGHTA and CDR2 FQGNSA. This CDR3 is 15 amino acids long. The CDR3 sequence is CASSYTGTGPYEQYF. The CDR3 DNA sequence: TGTGCCAGCAGCTACACCGGGACAGGTCCCTACGAGCAGTACTTC. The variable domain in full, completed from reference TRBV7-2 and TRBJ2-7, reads GAGVSQSPSNKVTEKGKDVELRCDPISGHTALYWYRQSLGQGLEFLIYFQGNSAPDKSGLPSDRFSAERTGGSVSTLTIQRTQQEDSAVYLCASSYTGTGPYEQYFGPGTRLTVT.

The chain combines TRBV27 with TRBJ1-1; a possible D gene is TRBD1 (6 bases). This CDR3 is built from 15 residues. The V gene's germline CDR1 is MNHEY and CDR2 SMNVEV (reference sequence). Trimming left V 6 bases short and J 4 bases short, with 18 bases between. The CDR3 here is CASRGAGWYFTEAFF. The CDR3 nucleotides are TGTGCCAGCAGGGGGGCAGGGTGGTATTTCACTGAAGCTTTCTTT.

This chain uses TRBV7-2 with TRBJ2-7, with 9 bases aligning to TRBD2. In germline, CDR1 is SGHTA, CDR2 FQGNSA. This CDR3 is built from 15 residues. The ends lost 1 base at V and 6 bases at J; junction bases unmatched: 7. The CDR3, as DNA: TGTGCCAGCAGCTTAGGTATAGCGGGAGTTGTCGAGCAGTACTTC. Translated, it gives CASSLGIAGVVEQYF.

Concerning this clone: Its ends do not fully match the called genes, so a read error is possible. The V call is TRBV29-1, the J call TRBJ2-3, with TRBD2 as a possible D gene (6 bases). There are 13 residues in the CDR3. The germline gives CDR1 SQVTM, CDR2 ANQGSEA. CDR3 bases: TGCAGCGTGGGGACTTCGAGCAGAGATACGCAGTATTTT. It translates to CSVGTSSRDTQYF.

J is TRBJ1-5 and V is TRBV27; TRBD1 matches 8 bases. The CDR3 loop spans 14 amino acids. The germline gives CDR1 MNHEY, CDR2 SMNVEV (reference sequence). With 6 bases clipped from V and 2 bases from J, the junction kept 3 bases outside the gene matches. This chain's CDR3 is CASRVTGGNQPQHF. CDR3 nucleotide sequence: TGTGCCAGCAGAGTGACAGGGGGCAATCAGCCCCAGCATTTT.

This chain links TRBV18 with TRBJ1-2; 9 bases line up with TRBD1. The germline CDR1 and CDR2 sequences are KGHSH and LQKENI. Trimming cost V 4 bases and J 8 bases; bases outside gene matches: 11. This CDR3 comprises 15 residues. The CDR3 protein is CASSLVTGGADGYTF. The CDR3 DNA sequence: TGTGCCAGCTCACTAGTTACAGGGGGCGCGGACGGCTACACCTTC. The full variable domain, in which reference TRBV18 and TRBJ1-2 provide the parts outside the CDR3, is NAGVMQNPRHLVRRRGQEARLRCSPMKGHSHVYWYRQLPEEGLKFMVYLQKENIIDESGMPKERFSAEFPKEGPSILRIQQVVRGDSAAYFCASSLVTGGADGYTFGSGTRLTVV.

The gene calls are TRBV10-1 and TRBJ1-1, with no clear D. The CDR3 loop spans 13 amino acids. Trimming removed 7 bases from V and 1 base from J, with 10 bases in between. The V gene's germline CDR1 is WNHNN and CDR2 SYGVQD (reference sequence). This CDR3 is CASTRSGNTEAFF. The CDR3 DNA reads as TGCGCCAGCACCAGAAGCGGGAACACTGAAGCTTTCTTT.

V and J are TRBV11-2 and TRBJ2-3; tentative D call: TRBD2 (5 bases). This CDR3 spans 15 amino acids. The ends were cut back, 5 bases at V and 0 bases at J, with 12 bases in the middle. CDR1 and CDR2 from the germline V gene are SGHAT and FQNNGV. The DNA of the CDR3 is TGTGCCAGCAGCCCCTGGAGGAGTAGCACAGATACGCAGTATTTT. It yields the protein CASSPWRSSTDTQYF.

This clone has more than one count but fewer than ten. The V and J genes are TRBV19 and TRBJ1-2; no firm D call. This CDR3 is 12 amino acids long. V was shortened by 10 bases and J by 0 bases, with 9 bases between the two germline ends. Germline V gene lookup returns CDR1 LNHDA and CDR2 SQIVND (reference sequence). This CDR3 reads CATREPNYGYTF. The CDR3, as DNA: TGTGCCACTAGAGAGCCTAACTATGGCTACACCTTC.

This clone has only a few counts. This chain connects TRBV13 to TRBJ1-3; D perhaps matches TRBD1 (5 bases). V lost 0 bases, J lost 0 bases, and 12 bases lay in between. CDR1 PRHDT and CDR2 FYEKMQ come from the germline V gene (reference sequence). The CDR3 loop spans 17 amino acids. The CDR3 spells CASSLGPRGISGNTIYF. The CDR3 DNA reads TGTGCCAGCAGCTTAGGCCCCCGGGGGATCTCTGGAAACACCATATATTTT.

The CDR3: CASSPDSSNYGYTF. CDR3 DNA sequence: TGTGCCAGCAGCCCCGACAGTTCTAACTATGGCTACACCTTC. The V gene is TRBV9, the J gene TRBJ1-2; D is possibly TRBD1 (5 bases). The CDR3 consists of 14 residues. CDR1 is SGDLS, CDR2 YYNGEE, per germline. Trimming pared 4 bases from V and 0 bases from J, leaving 10 bases between.

The CDR3 spells CAWSVDIEAFF. The CDR3 bases are TGTGCCTGGAGTGTCGACATTGAAGCTTTCTTT. V and J are TRBV30 and TRBJ1-1, with unresolved D. The CDR3 has 11 residues. The V end lost 0 bases, the J end lost 7 bases, and 6 bases lay between the germline ends. In germline, CDR1 is GTSNPN, CDR2 SVGIG (reference sequence).

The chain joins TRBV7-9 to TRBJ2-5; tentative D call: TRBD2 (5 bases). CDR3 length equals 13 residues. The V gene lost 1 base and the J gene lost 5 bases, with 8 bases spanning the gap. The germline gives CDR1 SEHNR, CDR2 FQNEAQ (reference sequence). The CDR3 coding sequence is TGTGCCAGCAGCTTAGATACGGGGGAGACCCAGTACTTC. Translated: CASSLDTGETQYF. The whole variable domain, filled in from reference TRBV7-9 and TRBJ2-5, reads DTGVSQNPRHKITKRGQNVTFRCDPISEHNRLYWYRQTLGQGPEFLTYFQNEAQLEKSRLLSDRFSAERPKGSFSTLEIQRTEQGDSAMYLCASSLDTGETQYFGPGTRLLVL.

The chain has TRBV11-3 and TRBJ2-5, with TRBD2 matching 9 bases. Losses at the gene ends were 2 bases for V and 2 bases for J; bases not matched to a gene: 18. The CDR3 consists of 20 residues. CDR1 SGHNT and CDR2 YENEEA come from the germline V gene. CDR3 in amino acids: CASSLSNPGLAGLPQETQYF. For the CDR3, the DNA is TGTGCCAGCAGCTTATCCAACCCAGGCCTAGCGGGATTACCACAAGAGACCCAGTACTTC.

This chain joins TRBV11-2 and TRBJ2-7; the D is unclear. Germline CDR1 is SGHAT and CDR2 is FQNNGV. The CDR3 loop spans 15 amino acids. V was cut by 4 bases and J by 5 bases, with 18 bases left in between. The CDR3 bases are TGTGCCAGCAGCTCCCTTCAACTCGCGTTTGACGAGCAGTACTTC. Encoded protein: CASSSLQLAFDEQYF.

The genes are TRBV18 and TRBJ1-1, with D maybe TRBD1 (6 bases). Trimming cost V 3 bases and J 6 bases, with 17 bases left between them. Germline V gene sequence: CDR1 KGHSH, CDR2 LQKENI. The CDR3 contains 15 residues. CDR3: CASSPVDPSGAEAFF. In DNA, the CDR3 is TGTGCCAGCTCACCCGTGGACCCTTCAGGGGCTGAAGCTTTCTTT.

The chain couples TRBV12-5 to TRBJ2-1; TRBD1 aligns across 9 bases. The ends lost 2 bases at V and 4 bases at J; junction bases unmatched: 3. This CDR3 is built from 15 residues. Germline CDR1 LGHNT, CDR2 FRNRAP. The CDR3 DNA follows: TGTGCTAGTGGTTTGTATGGACAGGGGTACAATGAGCAGTTCTTC. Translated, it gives CASGLYGQGYNEQFF.

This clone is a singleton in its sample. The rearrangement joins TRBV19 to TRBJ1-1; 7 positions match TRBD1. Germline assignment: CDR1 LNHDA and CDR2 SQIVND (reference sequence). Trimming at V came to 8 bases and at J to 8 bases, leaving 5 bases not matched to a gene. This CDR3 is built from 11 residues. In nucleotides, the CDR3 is TGTGCCAGTGGGGGACAGTTAGAAGCTTTCTTT. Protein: CASGGQLEAFF.

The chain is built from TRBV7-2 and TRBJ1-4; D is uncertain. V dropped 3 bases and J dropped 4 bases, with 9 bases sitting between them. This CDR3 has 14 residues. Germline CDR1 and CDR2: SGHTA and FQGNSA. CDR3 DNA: TGTGCCAGCAGCTTTAGCCAGTATAATGAAAAACTGTTTTTT. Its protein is CASSFSQYNEKLFF.

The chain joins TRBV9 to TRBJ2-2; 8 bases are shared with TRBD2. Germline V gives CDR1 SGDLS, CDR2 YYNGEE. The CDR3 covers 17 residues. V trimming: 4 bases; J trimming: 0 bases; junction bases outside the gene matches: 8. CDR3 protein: CASSPRGAGANTGELFF. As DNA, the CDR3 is TGTGCCAGCAGCCCCCGTGGAGCGGGAGCGAACACCGGGGAGCTGTTTTTT.

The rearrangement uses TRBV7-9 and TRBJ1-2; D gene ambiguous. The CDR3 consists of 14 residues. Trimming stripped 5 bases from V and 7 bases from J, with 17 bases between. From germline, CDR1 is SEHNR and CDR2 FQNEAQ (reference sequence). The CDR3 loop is CASSLSRGSGGYTF. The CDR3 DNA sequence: TGTGCCAGCAGCCTATCGCGAGGGTCAGGTGGCTACACCTTC. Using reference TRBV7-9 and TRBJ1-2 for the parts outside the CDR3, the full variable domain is DTGVSQNPRHKITKRGQNVTFRCDPISEHNRLYWYRQTLGQGPEFLTYFQNEAQLEKSRLLSDRFSAERPKGSFSTLEIQRTEQGDSAMYLCASSLSRGSGGYTFGSGTRLTVV.

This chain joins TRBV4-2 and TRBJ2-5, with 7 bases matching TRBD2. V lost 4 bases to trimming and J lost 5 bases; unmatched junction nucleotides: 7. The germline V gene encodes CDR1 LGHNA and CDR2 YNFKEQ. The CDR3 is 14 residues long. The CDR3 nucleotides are TGTGCCAGCAGCCTGCGACTAGCAAGCGAGACCCAGTACTTC. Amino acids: CASSLRLASETQYF.

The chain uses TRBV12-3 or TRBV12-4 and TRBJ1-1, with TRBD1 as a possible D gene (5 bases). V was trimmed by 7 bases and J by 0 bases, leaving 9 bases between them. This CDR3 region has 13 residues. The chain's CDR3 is CASTGGMNTEAFF. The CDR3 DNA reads TGTGCCAGCACCGGGGGTATGAACACTGAAGCTTTCTTT.

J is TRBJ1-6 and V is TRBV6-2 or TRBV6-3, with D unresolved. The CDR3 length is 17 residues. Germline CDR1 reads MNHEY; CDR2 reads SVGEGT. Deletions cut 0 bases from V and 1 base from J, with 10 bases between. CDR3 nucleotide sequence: TGTGCCAGCAGTTACTCGAGTTTTAGATCCTATAATTCACCCCTCCACTTT. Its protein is CASSYSSFRSYNSPLHF.

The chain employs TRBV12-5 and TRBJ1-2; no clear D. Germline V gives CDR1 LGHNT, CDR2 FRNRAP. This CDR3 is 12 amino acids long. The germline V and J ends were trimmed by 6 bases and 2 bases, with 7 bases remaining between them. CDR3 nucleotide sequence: TGTGCTAGTGGCCTAGACAACTATGGCTACACCTTC. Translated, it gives CASGLDNYGYTF.

The CDR3 DNA reads as TGTGCCAGCAGTGGCGGGGGTAAAGAGACCCAGTACTTC. Translating gives CASSGGGKETQYF. The rearrangement links TRBV28 to TRBJ2-5; TRBD2 agrees at 7 bases. Germline-derived CDR1 and CDR2 are MDHEN and SYDVKM. There are 13 residues in the CDR3. The trim removed 5 bases at V and 3 bases at J, leaving 3 bases unmatched.

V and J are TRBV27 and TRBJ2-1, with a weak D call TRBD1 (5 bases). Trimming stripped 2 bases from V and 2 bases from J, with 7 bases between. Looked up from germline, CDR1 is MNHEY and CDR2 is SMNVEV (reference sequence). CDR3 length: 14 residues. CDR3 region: CASSLQTAYNEQFF. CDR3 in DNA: TGTGCCAGCAGTTTACAGACAGCCTACAATGAGCAGTTCTTC.

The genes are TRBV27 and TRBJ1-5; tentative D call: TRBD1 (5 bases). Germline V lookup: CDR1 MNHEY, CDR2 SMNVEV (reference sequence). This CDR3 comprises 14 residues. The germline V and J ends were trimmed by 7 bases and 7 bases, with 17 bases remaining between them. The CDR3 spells CASKTSPGGQPQHF. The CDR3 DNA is TGTGCCAGCAAAACATCTCCTGGGGGGCAGCCCCAGCATTTT.

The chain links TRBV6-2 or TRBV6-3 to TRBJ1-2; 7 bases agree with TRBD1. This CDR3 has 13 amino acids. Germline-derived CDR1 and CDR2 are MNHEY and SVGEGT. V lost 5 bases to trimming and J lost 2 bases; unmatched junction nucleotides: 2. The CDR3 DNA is TGTGCCAGCAGTGACAGGGACAACTATGGCTACACCTTC. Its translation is CASSDRDNYGYTF.

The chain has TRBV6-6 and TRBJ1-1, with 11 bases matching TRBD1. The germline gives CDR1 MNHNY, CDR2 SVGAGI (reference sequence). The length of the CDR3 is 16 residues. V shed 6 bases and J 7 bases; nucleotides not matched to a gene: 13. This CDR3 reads CASRMRGQGAPSEAFF. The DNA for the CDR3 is TGTGCCAGCAGGATGCGCGGACAGGGGGCGCCGAGTGAAGCTTTCTTT.